The clone carrying this TCR beta chain has a single count. The germline V gene has CDR1 SEHNR and CDR2 FQNEAQ (reference sequence). V dropped 2 bases and J dropped 5 bases, with 9 bases sitting between them. The CDR3 has 13 amino acids. These data are taken from a study of cytomegalovirus exposure and HLA in healthy donors. PCR primers comprised 60 Vbeta and 13 Jbeta primers. The assay was immunoSEQ multiplex PCR, and TCRdb's table has in-frame clones only and misses some. The sample lists 150,000 to 200,000 clones, about 78% seen once, with under 2.5% in the top ten. The sequenced material came from PBMCs. The chain is built from TRBV7-9 and TRBJ1-2, with TRBD1 as a possible D gene (5 bases). This sequence originates from a man in his 60s in good health and CMV-seronegative. CDR3 sequence reads: CASSLTQGYGYTF. The CDR3 region has the DNA TGTGCCAGCAGCTTAACTCAGGGATATGGCTACACCTTC. Filled out from reference TRBV7-9 and TRBJ1-2, the complete variable domain reads DTGVSQNPRHKITKRGQNVTFRCDPISEHNRLYWYRQTLGQGPEFLTYFQNEAQLEKSRLLSDRFSAERPKGSFSTLEIQRTEQGDSAMYLCASSLTQGYGYTFGSGTRLTVV.